This T cell receptor (beta chain) came from a study of cytomegalovirus exposure and HLA in healthy donors. Notes on this clone: Its matching antigen is unknown.

The PCR used 60 Vbeta and 13 Jbeta primers. The method was immunoSEQ multiplex PCR; TCRdb's version includes in-frame clones alone and lacks a portion of them. The sample has about 130,000 clones; approximately 62% are singletons. Broader study findings: The likely origin of a cluster of highly shared sequence variants was a sequencing artifact. The authors excluded some V segments, including TRBV6-2 and TRBV6-3, as indistinguishable.

Trimming shortened V by 0 bases and J by 3 bases, and 9 bases separated the two germline ends. Per germline, CDR1 SGHRS and CDR2 YFSETQ. This CDR3 comprises 14 residues. Sequencing was done on a sample of PBMCs. This receptor was identified in a human donor in good health. The chain is built from TRBV5-1 and TRBJ2-5; unclear D gene. The CDR3 region has the DNA TGCGCCAGCAGCTTGGCCGACTCTAAAGAGACCCAGTACTTC. This translates into CASSLADSKETQYF.